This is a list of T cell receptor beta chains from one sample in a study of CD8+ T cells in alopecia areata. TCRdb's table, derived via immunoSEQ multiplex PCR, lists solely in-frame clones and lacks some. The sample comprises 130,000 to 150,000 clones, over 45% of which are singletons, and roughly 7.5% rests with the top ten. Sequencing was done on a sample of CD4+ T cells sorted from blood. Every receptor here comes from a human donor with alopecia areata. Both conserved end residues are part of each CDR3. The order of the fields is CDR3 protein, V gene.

cdr3_aa: CASSLRWGQETQYF
v_call: TRBV11-2

cdr3_aa: CASSTGTSSGANVLTF
v_call: TRBV18

cdr3_aa: CAWSRQGYGYTF
v_call: TRBV30

cdr3_aa: CASSLRPAGRLAGWNNEQFF
v_call: TRBV28

cdr3_aa: CASSQTASTDTQYF
v_call: TRBV5-6

cdr3_aa: CSVTPGSGGYNEQFF
v_call: TRBV29-1

cdr3_aa: CASSFTGRSRSGANVLTF
v_call: TRBV28

cdr3_aa: CAWSATPKGEAFF
v_call: TRBV30

cdr3_aa: CAIRRGREQYEQYF
v_call: TRBV10-3

cdr3_aa: CASSYGDRVLNEQFF
v_call: TRBV6-6

cdr3_aa: CASSPDRKAQPQHF
v_call: TRBV19

cdr3_aa: CASSLLGVGTEAFF
v_call: TRBV27

cdr3_aa: CASSLGHRAYEQYF
v_call: TRBV11-2

cdr3_aa: CAATGLSEQYF
v_call: TRBV28

cdr3_aa: CAWSVLGGTDTQYF
v_call: TRBV30

cdr3_aa: CASSHAFASGNEQFF
v_call: TRBV4-1

cdr3_aa: CASSLAGHEQFF
v_call: TRBV5-1

cdr3_aa: CSVEHYDTQYF
v_call: TRBV29-1

cdr3_aa: CASSLVGGDTQYF
v_call: TRBV5-1

cdr3_aa: CASSLRAAGTDTQYF
v_call: TRBV7-3

cdr3_aa: CASSPPRNSGSTYEQYF
v_call: TRBV27

cdr3_aa: CAWNFGGVTQYF
v_call: TRBV30